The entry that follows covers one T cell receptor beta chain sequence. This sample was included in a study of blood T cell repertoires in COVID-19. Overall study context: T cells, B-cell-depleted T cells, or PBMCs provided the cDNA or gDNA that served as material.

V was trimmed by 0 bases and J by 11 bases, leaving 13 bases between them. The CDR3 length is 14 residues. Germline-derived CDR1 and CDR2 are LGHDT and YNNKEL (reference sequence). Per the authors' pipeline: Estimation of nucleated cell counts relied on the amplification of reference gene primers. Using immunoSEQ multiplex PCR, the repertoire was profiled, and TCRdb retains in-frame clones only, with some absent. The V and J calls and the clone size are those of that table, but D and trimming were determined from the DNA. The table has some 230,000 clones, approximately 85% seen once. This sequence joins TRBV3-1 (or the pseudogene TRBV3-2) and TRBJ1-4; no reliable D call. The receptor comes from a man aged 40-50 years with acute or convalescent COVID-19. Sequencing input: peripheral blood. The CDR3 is CASSQEREVFKLFF. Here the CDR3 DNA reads TGTGCCAGCAGCCAAGAACGGGAAGTGTTTAAACTGTTTTTT.